The source of this TCR beta chain is a study of cytomegalovirus exposure and HLA in healthy donors. About the study: Inside one of the first data releases sat around 85 million unique TCRs taken from HLA-typed donors.

Findings of the study overall: The sole available immune exposure information was CMV serostatus.

Researchers ran the PCR with 60 Vbeta and 13 Jbeta primers. Clones were read by immunoSEQ multiplex PCR, and TCRdb kept only the in-frame ones, dropping some. The sample carries under 200,000 clones, around 82% recorded once. A word on this clone: No antigen is known for it.

Germline CDR1 MNHEY, CDR2 SVGAGI. With 2 bases removed from V and 2 bases from J, the gap between germline ends came to 12 bases. The CDR3 consists of 15 residues. This TCR came from a man in his forties in good health and CMV-seronegative. This chain connects TRBV6-5 to TRBJ2-5, with D possibly being TRBD1 (5 bases). The specimen was PBMCs. The CDR3 nucleotides are TGTGCCAGCAGTTACGGGGCCTCACTTCAAGAGACCCAGTACTTC. Translating gives CASSYGASLQETQYF.